This section outlines one T cell receptor beta chain sequence together with its context. The antigen is not known. TCRdb re-called the 5' RACE reads, yielding one record per CDR3 amino acid sequence without DNA. Recorded for this sample: approximately 390,000 distinct CDR3 sequences. This CDR3 comprises 15 residues. Germline assignment: CDR1 SGHTA and CDR2 FQGNSA. The data belong to a study of monozygotic twins with inflammatory bowel disease. Study observations and caveats: The analysis failed to separate different T cell subtypes. Healthy co-twins showed greater TCRbeta diversity (inverse Simpson) than IBD patients. No one strong IBD-associated signal or clonotype was supported.

V is TRBV7-2 and J is TRBJ1-2; TCRdb selects TRBD1, and the lack of DNA leaves this call unchecked. The sample comprised blood. This clonotype was sampled from a human donor with ulcerative colitis or Crohn's disease, or a healthy co-twin of an affected twin (not recorded which). The CDR3 sequence is CASSLAFGAVDGYTF. The variable domain in full, with the rest retrieved from reference TRBV7-2 and TRBJ1-2, is GAGVSQSPSNKVTEKGKDVELRCDPISGHTALYWYRQSLGQGLEFLIYFQGNSAPDKSGLPSDRFSAERTGGSVSTLTIQRTQQEDSAVYLCASSLAFGAVDGYTFGSGTRLTVV.